This T cell receptor beta chain is drawn from a study of sequential checkpoint blockade in melanoma. Background on the study: First-line arms were nivolumab then ipilimumab, or the reverse, randomized 1:1.

Indicated treatment: randomized to nivolumab then ipilimumab (arm A) or the reverse (arm B). Patients had received no earlier DNA-damaging chemotherapy. Live CD3+CD8+ CD19− CD56− cells were sorted from PBMCs. Repertoires were generated with immunoSEQ multiplex PCR, while TCRdb's copy carries only in-frame clones and drops some. The sample has around 15,000 clones, 52% seen once; the top ten hold around 15%. The TCR comes from a human donor with melanoma. This sample comprised CD8+ T cells sorted from blood (inferred from file names), obtained from a patient given nivolumab and ipilimumab in sequence.

Written as DNA, the CDR3 is TGCAGCGTTGTGGCAGGTAGTGAGCAGTTCTTC. Residues: CSVVAGSEQFF. The rearrangement links TRBV29-1 to TRBJ2-1; D gene ambiguous. The CDR3 length is 11 residues. Germline values: CDR1 SQVTM, CDR2 ANQGSEA. V was trimmed by 4 bases and J by 9 bases, leaving 10 bases between them.